These 3 T cell receptor beta chains share one sample of origin, sequenced in a study of blood T cell repertoires in COVID-19. Profiling relied on immunoSEQ multiplex PCR, and the TCRdb table lists in-frame clones only, not all of them. The sample shows around 28,000 clones, roughly 76% of them seen only once. The sequenced material came from peripheral blood. Every receptor here comes from an older man with acute or convalescent COVID-19.

The chain has TRBV4-3 and TRBJ2-7; TRBD1 agrees at 7 bases. The CDR3 consists of 14 residues. CDR1 LGHNA and CDR2 YSLEER come from the germline V gene. Germline trimming cut 0 bases from V and 2 bases from J; bases unmatched to any gene: 1. This chain's CDR3 is CASSQDDRAYEQYF. For the CDR3, the DNA is TGCGCCAGCAGCCAAGATGACAGGGCCTACGAGCAGTACTTC.

The V gene is TRBV28, the J gene TRBJ1-2, with TRBD1 as a possible D gene (5 bases). V was clipped by 4 bases and J by 4 bases, with 10 bases between them. Germline lookup yields CDR1 MDHEN and CDR2 SYDVKM. This CDR3 is 13 amino acids long. CDR3 in amino acids: CASSSRVPYGYTF. The DNA for the CDR3 is TGTGCCAGCAGTTCCAGGGTCCCCTATGGCTACACCTTC.

The chain joins TRBV5-1 to TRBJ2-7; TRBD2 agrees at 9 bases. J was trimmed by 2 bases and V by 0 bases; bases with no gene match: 6. Germline CDR1 SGHRS, CDR2 YFSETQ. The CDR3 contains 16 residues. The CDR3: CASSLDASGATYEQYF. CDR3 in DNA: TGCGCCAGCAGCTTGGATGCTAGCGGGGCGACCTACGAGCAGTACTTC. The full variable domain, its missing parts supplied by reference TRBV5-1 and TRBJ2-7, is KAGVTQTPRYLIKTRGQQVTLSCSPISGHRSVSWYQQTPGQGLQFLFEYFSETQRNKGNFPGRFSGRQFSNSRSEMNVSTLELGDSALYLCASSLDASGATYEQYFGPGTRLTVT.